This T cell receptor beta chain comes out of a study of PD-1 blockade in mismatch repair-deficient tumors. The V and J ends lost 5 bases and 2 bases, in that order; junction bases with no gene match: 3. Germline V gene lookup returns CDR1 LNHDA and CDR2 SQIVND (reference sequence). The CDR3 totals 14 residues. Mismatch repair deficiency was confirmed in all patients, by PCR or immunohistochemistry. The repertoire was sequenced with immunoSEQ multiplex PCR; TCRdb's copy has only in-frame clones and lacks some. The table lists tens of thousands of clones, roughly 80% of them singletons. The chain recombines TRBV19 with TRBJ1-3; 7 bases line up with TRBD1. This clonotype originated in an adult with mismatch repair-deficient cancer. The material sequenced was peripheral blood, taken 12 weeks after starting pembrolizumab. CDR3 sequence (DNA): TGTGCCAGTAGTCCGGGACAGCCTGGAAACACCATATATTTT. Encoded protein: CASSPGQPGNTIYF. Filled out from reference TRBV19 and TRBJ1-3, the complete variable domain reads DGGITQSPKYLFRKEGQNVTLSCEQNLNHDAMYWYRQDPGQGLRLIYYSQIVNDFQKGDIAEGYSVSREKKESFPLTVTSAQKNPTAFYLCASSPGQPGNTIYFGEGSWLTVV.